A selection of T cell receptor beta chains follows, all from one sample in a study of memory CD4+ T cells and cytomegalovirus serostatus. Produced via immunoSEQ multiplex PCR; TCRdb's table is partial and in-frame only. The sample shows under 40,000 clones, 79% of them seen only once. Sequencing was performed on memory CD4+ T cells from blood. The origin of the receptors is an adult in good health and CMV-seropositive. Each CDR3 is given with its conserved first and last residue. D genes are given only for firm matches. The size of a clone is reported for some rows only, either as once, few or many, or as a class for expanded clones.

size: .; J: TRBJ1-5; D: .; V: TRBV19; CDR3: CASSIEKDQPQHF; DNA: TGTGCCAGTAGTATAGAGAAGGATCAGCCCCAGCATTTT
size: few; J: TRBJ1-2; D: .; V: TRBV28; CDR3: CASRKPNYGYTF; DNA: TGTGCCAGCAGAAAACCTAACTATGGCTACACCTTC
size: .; J: TRBJ1-3; D: .; V: TRBV9; CDR3: CASSVEGWGGNTIYF; DNA: TGTGCCAGCAGCGTAGAAGGGTGGGGAGGAAACACCATATATTTT
size: .; J: TRBJ1-2; D: TRBD1; V: TRBV2; CDR3: CASSEVPDRANGYTF; DNA: TGTGCCAGCAGTGAAGTTCCGGACAGGGCCAATGGCTACACCTTC
size: .; J: TRBJ1-1; D: TRBD1; V: TRBV7-6; CDR3: CASSSTRTGVKGNTEAFF; DNA: TGTGCCAGCAGCTCGACCAGGACAGGGGTGAAGGGAAACACTGAAGCTTTCTTT
size: few; J: TRBJ1-2; D: TRBD1; V: TRBV6-6; CDR3: CASSYHTGTEDGYTF; DNA: TGTGCCAGCAGTTACCATACTGGGACAGAGGATGGCTACACCTTC
size: .; J: TRBJ2-3; D: TRBD2; V: TRBV18; CDR3: CASSPLLAGPSTDTQYF; DNA: TGTGCCAGCTCACCACTCCTAGCGGGACCTAGCACAGATACGCAGTATTTT
size: .; J: TRBJ1-4; D: TRBD1; V: TRBV5-1; CDR3: CASSLVEGAGQLFF; DNA: TGCGCCAGCAGCTTGGTTGAGGGGGCCGGGCAACTGTTTTTT
size: .; J: TRBJ2-7; D: .; V: TRBV18; CDR3: CASSDLTTGTSYEQYF; DNA: TGTGCCAGCTCCGACCTTACGACGGGGACCTCCTACGAGCAGTACTTC
size: .; J: TRBJ2-1; D: TRBD2; V: TRBV9; CDR3: CASSVGLAGGRDEQFF; DNA: TGTGCCAGCAGCGTAGGCCTAGCGGGGGGGCGAGATGAGCAGTTCTTC
size: few; J: TRBJ2-5; D: .; V: TRBV9; CDR3: CASSVGGYQETQYF; DNA: TGTGCCAGCAGCGTAGGTGGCTACCAAGAGACCCAGTACTTC
size: .; J: TRBJ1-6; D: .; V: TRBV7-6; CDR3: CASRQGPNSPLHF; DNA: TGTGCCAGCAGACAGGGTCCCAATTCACCCCTCCACTTT
size: .; J: TRBJ1-1; D: .; V: TRBV2; CDR3: CASSPGWDAEAFF; DNA: TGTGCCAGCTCCCCGGGGTGGGACGCTGAAGCTTTCTTT
size: .; J: TRBJ2-1; D: .; V: TRBV7-3; CDR3: CASSIDPGNEQFF; DNA: TGTGCCAGCAGCATCGACCCTGGGAATGAGCAGTTCTTC
size: medium-sized; J: TRBJ2-7; D: TRBD1; V: TRBV5-1; CDR3: CASSRQGDGREQYF; DNA: TGCGCCAGCAGTCGACAGGGGGACGGTCGCGAGCAGTACTTC
size: .; J: TRBJ2-1; D: TRBD1; V: TRBV5-1; CDR3: CASSWRTGRNEQFF; DNA: TGCGCCAGCAGCTGGAGGACAGGGCGGAATGAGCAGTTCTTC
size: .; J: TRBJ2-5; D: TRBD2; V: TRBV4-3; CDR3: CASSQGAGVVQETQYF; DNA: TGCGCCAGCAGCCAAGGAGCGGGGGTCGTCCAAGAGACCCAGTACTTC
size: once; J: TRBJ1-1; D: .; V: TRBV19; CDR3: CASSLSTVNTEAFF; DNA: TGTGCCAGTAGTCTTTCCACGGTGAACACTGAAGCTTTCTTT
size: .; J: TRBJ2-5; D: .; V: TRBV19; CDR3: CASSLLSGGQYF; DNA: TGTGCCAGTAGCCTATTATCAGGAGGCCAGTACTTC
size: .; J: TRBJ2-4; D: .; V: TRBV2; CDR3: CASSEGEGGAKNIQYF; DNA: TGTGCCAGCAGTGAAGGGGAGGGGGGAGCCAAAAACATTCAGTACTTC
size: .; J: TRBJ2-1; D: TRBD2; V: TRBV7-6; CDR3: CASSFGISGGFEQFF; DNA: TGTGCCAGCAGCTTCGGGATTAGCGGGGGTTTTGAGCAGTTCTTC
size: .; J: TRBJ2-6; D: .; V: TRBV5-1; CDR3: CASSFRPSGANVLTF; DNA: TGCGCCAGCAGCTTCCGGCCCTCTGGGGCCAACGTCCTGACTTTC
size: .; J: TRBJ2-7; D: .; V: TRBV28; CDR3: CASTLAAPYEQYF; DNA: TGTGCCAGCACCTTGGCAGCCCCCTACGAGCAGTACTTC
size: .; J: TRBJ1-2; D: .; V: TRBV28; CDR3: CASSSYQGNYGYTF; DNA: TGTGCCAGCAGTTCATATCAGGGGAACTATGGCTACACCTTC
size: .; J: TRBJ1-1; D: TRBD1; V: TRBV6-1; CDR3: CASSEGQGAARAFF; DNA: TGTGCCAGCAGTGAAGGACAGGGGGCGGCTCGGGCTTTCTTT
size: .; J: TRBJ2-7; D: .; V: TRBV28; CDR3: CASSSGQSYEQYF; DNA: TGTGCCAGCAGTTCTGGACAGTCCTACGAGCAGTACTTC
size: few; J: TRBJ2-2; D: .; V: TRBV2; CDR3: CASSGLASLTGELFF; DNA: TGTGCCAGCAGTGGCCTAGCGAGCCTGACCGGGGAGCTGTTTTTT
size: once; J: TRBJ2-6; D: .; V: TRBV7-2; CDR3: CASSLVGVGANVLTF; DNA: TGTGCCAGCAGCTTAGTGGGTGTTGGGGCCAACGTCCTGACTTTC
size: .; J: TRBJ2-7; D: .; V: TRBV7-2; CDR3: CASSSLRDYEQYF; DNA: TGTGCCAGCAGCTCCCTCCGGGACTACGAGCAGTACTTC
size: .; J: TRBJ2-7; D: .; V: TRBV7-8; CDR3: CASSLAAMYEQYF; DNA: TGTGCCAGCAGCTTAGCCGCGATGTACGAGCAGTACTTC
size: once; J: TRBJ2-1; D: TRBD2; V: TRBV19; CDR3: CASSTLSGRAYNEQFF; DNA: TGTGCCAGTAGTACCCTTAGCGGGAGAGCCTACAATGAGCAGTTCTTC
size: .; J: TRBJ1-5; D: .; V: TRBV27; CDR3: CASSFAGQPQHF; DNA: TGTGCCAGCAGTTTCGCGGGTCAGCCCCAGCATTTT
size: once; J: TRBJ2-5; D: .; V: TRBV29-1; CDR3: CSVFLDAGYETQYF; DNA: TGCAGCGTTTTCCTCGACGCCGGTTATGAGACCCAGTACTTC
size: .; J: TRBJ1-6; D: .; V: TRBV5-1; CDR3: CASSFRGDSPLHF; DNA: TGCGCCAGCAGCTTCCGAGGGGATTCACCCCTCCACTTT
size: few; J: TRBJ2-7; D: TRBD2; V: TRBV19; CDR3: CASSRRGGSYEQYF; DNA: TGTGCCAGTAGTAGGCGGGGGGGTTCCTACGAGCAGTACTTC
size: .; J: TRBJ2-5; D: .; V: TRBV5-4; CDR3: CASSTGWGTRETQYF; DNA: TGTGCCAGCAGCACTGGCTGGGGGACCCGCGAGACCCAGTACTTC
size: .; J: TRBJ2-7; D: .; V: TRBV29-1; CDR3: CSVGSYEQYF; DNA: TGCAGCGTGGGATCCTACGAGCAGTACTTC
size: .; J: TRBJ1-3; D: .; V: TRBV19; CDR3: CASRGGDSGNTIYF; DNA: TGTGCCAGTAGGGGGGGGGACTCTGGAAACACCATATATTTT
size: .; J: TRBJ2-1; D: TRBD2; V: TRBV5-4; CDR3: CASSLRLAGGNDEQFF; DNA: TGTGCCAGCAGCCTCCGACTAGCGGGGGGCAACGATGAGCAGTTCTTC
size: .; J: TRBJ2-5; D: .; V: TRBV6-5; CDR3: CASSYKGRPQETQYF; DNA: TGTGCCAGCAGTTACAAAGGACGCCCTCAAGAGACCCAGTACTTC
size: .; J: TRBJ1-5; D: .; V: TRBV9; CDR3: CASSVDGSNQPQHF; DNA: TGTGCCAGCAGCGTAGATGGTAGCAATCAGCCCCAGCATTTT
size: once; J: TRBJ2-7; D: .; V: TRBV6-1; CDR3: CASSERLRQEGYEQYF; DNA: TGTGCCAGCAGTGAACGCCTCAGGCAGGAGGGCTACGAGCAGTACTTC
size: .; J: TRBJ1-1; D: .; V: TRBV7-9; CDR3: CASSLMNTEAFF; DNA: TGTGCCAGCAGCTTAATGAACACTGAAGCTTTCTTT
size: .; J: TRBJ2-1; D: TRBD2; V: TRBV13; CDR3: CASSPKYAGERDEQFF; DNA: TGTGCCAGCAGCCCGAAATACGCGGGAGAGAGGGATGAGCAGTTCTTC
size: .; J: TRBJ2-5; D: .; V: TRBV7-3; CDR3: CASSLRGSRDETQYF; DNA: TGTGCCAGCAGCTTAAGGGGCAGTCGTGATGAGACCCAGTACTTC